This TCR beta chain was profiled in a study of CD8+CD57+ T cells in acquired aplastic anemia. Looking at the study overall: Average DNA yield from sorted CD4+ and CD8+ cells was approximately 3 ug.

The CDR3 is 13 residues long. Germline assignment: CDR1 SNHLY and CDR2 FYNNEI. V was clipped by 5 bases and J by 3 bases, with 8 bases between them. The template for TCR beta VDJ and CDR3 sequence profiling was genomic DNA. TCRdb used MiXCR to reprocess the reads, holding one entry per CDR3 protein. The sample lists around 430,000 distinct CDR3 sequences; around a third were seen once. Before being chosen for sequencing, patients had shown CD8+CD57+ cell expansion by flow cytometry. Severe acquired aplastic anemia affected all patients. The study's findings and limits: Patients and controls had in common fewer than 30 CD8+ CDR3 sequences.

In this sample, this clonotype turned up many times. The target antigen is unknown. The clonotype comes from a human donor with aplastic anemia. The sequenced material came from sorted CD4+, CD8+, or CD8+CD57+ T cells (not recorded which) from PBMCs. The chain couples TRBV2 to TRBJ2-1; D unresolved. DNA for the CDR3: TGTGCCAGCAGTCCGGACGGCTACAATGAGCAGTTCTTC. Amino acids: CASSPDGYNEQFF.